The clone carrying this T cell receptor beta chain was observed at least ten times. The source of the sample is a study of T cells in Graves' hyperthyroidism and ophthalmopathy. The CDR3 is 14 amino acids. V was shortened by 3 bases and J by 0 bases, with 7 bases between the two germline ends. Amplified regions were TCR beta CDR3 sequences from RNA transcripts. The TCR CDR3 first-round RT-PCR relied on the HTBI primer set. TCRdb reprocessed the multiplex PCR reads via MiXCR and lists one record per CDR3 protein. The repertoire includes about 290,000 distinct CDR3 sequences, about a sixth of them detected once, and roughly 53% sits in the top ten.

The receptor's source is a woman in her sixties or seventies with Graves' ophthalmopathy. Sequenced: blood. The rearrangement links TRBV12-3 or TRBV12-4 to TRBJ2-3; D is perhaps TRBD1 (5 bases). This CDR3 reads CASSLGPSTDTQYF. In nucleotides, the CDR3 is TGTGCCAGCAGTTTGGGGCCAAGCACAGATACGCAGTATTTT.